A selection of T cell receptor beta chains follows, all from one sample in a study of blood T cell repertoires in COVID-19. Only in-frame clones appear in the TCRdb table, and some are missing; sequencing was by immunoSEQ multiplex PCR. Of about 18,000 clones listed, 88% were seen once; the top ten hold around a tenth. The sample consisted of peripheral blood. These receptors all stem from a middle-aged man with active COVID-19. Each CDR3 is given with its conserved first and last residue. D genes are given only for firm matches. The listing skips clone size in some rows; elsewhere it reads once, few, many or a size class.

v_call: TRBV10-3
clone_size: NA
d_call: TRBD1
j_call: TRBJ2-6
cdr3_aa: CAISEDRGVWANVLTF
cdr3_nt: TGTGCCATCAGTGAGGACAGGGGGGTCTGGGCCAACGTCCTGACTTTC

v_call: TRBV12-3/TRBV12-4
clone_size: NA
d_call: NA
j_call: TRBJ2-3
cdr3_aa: CASTRDTDTQYF
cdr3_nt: TGTGCCAGCACCAGGGACACAGATACGCAGTATTTT

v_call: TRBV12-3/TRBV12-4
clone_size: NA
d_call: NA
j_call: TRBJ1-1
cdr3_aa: CASSRTPNTEAFF
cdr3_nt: TGTGCCAGCAGTAGGACTCCTAACACTGAAGCTTTCTTT

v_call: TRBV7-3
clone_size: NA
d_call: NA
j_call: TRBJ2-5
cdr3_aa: CASSLEIGRAQYF
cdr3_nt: TGTGCCAGCAGCTTAGAAATAGGGCGGGCCCAGTACTTC

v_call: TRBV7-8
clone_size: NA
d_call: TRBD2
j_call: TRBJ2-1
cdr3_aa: CASSPRLAGFYNEQFF
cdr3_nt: TGTGCCAGCAGCCCTAGACTAGCGGGGTTCTACAATGAGCAGTTCTTC

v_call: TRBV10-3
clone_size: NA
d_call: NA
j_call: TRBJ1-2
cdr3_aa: CAIRRTDHNYGYTF
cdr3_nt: TGTGCCATCAGAAGGACAGATCATAACTATGGCTACACCTTC

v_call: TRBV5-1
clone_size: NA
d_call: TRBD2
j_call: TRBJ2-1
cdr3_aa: CASSLVRYGREGLEQFF
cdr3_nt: TGCGCCAGCAGCTTGGTGCGATATGGGCGGGAGGGCCTTGAGCAGTTCTTC

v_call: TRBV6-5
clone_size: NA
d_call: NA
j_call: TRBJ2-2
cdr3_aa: CASSRTANTGELFF
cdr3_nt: TGTGCCAGCAGCCGGACAGCGAACACCGGGGAGCTGTTTTTT

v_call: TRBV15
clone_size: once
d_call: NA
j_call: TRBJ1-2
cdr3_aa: CATSRDTSNYGYTF
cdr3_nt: TGTGCCACCAGCAGAGATACTTCTAACTATGGCTACACCTTC

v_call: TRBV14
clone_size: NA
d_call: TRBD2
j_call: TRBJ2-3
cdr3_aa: CASSRRAGALSTDTQYF
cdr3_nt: TGTGCCAGCAGCCGACGAGCGGGAGCTCTAAGCACAGATACGCAGTATTTT

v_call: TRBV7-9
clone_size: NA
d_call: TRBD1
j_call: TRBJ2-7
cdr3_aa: CASSSTGRSYEQYF
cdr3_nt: TGTGCCAGCAGTTCGACAGGGCGCTCCTACGAGCAGTACTTC

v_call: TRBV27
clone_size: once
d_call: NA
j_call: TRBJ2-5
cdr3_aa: CASSLNRQGAQYF
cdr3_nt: TGTGCCAGCAGTTTAAACCGCCAAGGGGCCCAGTACTTC

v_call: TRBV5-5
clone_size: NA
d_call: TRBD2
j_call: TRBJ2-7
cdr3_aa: CASSRWTRSNDEQYF
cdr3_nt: TGTGCCAGCAGCCGATGGACTAGAAGTAACGACGAGCAGTACTTC

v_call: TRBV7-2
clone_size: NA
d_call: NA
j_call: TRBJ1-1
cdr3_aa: CASSPSRGRHTEAFF
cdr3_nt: TGTGCCAGCAGCCCCAGTCGGGGGAGGCACACTGAAGCTTTCTTT

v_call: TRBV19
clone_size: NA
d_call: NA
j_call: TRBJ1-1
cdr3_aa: CASSIGQGGTEAFF
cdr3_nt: TGTGCCAGTAGTATCGGGCAGGGTGGCACTGAAGCTTTCTTT

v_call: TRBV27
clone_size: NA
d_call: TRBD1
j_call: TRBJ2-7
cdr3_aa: CASSIAGTGLYEQYF
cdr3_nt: TGTGCCAGCAGCATAGCCGGGACAGGGCTTTACGAGCAGTACTTC

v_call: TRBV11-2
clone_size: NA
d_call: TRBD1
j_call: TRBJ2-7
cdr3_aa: CASSLAGTGDYEQYF
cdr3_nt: TGTGCCAGCAGCTTAGCTGGGACAGGAGATTACGAGCAGTACTTC

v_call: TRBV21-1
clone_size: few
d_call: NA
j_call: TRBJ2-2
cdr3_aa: CASSNSNRLAEPNTGELFF
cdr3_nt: TGTGCCAGCAGCAATAGTAATAGACTAGCGGAGCCCAACACCGGGGAGCTGTTTTTT

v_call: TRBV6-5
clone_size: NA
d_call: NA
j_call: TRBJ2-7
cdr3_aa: CASSRRGGAPGEQYF
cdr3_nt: TGTGCCAGCAGTCGACGTGGTGGGGCGCCCGGCGAGCAGTACTTC

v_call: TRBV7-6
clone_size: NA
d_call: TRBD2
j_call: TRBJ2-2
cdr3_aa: CASSPGLAGVAGELFF
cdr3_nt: TGTGCCAGCAGCCCCGGACTAGCGGGAGTCGCCGGGGAGCTGTTTTTT

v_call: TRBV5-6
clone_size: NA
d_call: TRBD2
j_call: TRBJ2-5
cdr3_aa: CASSRWLAGEETQYF
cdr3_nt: TGTGCCAGCAGCCGGTGGCTAGCGGGAGAAGAGACCCAGTACTTC

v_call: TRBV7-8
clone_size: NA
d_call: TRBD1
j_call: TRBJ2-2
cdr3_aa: CASSARRTGINSAVFYRELFF
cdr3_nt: TGTGCCAGCAGCGCCCGACGGACAGGGATTAATTCAGCGGTTTTTTACCGGGAGCTGTTTTTT

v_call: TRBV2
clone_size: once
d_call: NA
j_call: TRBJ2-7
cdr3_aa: CASSEGISHEQYF
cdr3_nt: TGTGCCAGCAGTGAAGGTATATCCCACGAGCAGTACTTC

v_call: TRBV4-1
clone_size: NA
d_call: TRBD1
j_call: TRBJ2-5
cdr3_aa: CASSQDRGLGETQYF
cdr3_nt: TGCGCCAGCAGCCAAGACAGGGGGCTAGGAGAGACCCAGTACTTC

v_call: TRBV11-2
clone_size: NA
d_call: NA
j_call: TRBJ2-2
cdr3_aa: CASSLGLARIGELFF
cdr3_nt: TGTGCCAGCAGCTTAGGGCTAGCGCGGATCGGGGAGCTGTTTTTT

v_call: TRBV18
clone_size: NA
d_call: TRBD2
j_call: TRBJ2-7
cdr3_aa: CASSRIGTSIYEQYF
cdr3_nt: TGTGCCAGCTCACGTATCGGGACTAGCATCTACGAGCAGTACTTC

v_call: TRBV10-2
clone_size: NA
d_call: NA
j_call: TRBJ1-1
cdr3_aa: CASSESQGGNTEAFF
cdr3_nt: TGCGCCAGCAGTGAGTCGCAGGGAGGAAACACTGAAGCTTTCTTT

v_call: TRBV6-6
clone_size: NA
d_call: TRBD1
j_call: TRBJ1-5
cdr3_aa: CASSRIGQGGQPQHF
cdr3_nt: TGTGCCAGCAGTCGAATCGGACAGGGCGGTCAGCCCCAGCATTTT

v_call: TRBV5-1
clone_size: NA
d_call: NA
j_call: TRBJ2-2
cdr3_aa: CASSPGTLWNTGELFF
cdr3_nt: TGCGCCAGCAGCCCGGGGACACTTTGGAACACCGGGGAGCTGTTTTTT

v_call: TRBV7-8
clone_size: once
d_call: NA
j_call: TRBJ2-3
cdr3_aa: CASSLVRLASTDTQYF
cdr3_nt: TGTGCCAGCAGCTTAGTTAGGCTAGCGAGCACAGATACGCAGTATTTT

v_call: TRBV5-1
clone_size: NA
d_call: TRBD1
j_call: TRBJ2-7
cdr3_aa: CASSEDRALEQYF
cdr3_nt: TGCGCCAGCAGCGAAGACAGGGCACTTGAGCAGTACTTC

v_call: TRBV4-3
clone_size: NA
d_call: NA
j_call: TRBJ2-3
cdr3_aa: CASSLGGGTDTQYF
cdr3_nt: TGCGCCAGCAGCCTAGGGGGAGGCACAGATACGCAGTATTTT

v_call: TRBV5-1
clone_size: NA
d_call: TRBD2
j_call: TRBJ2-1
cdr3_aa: CASRGLAGAGYNEQFF
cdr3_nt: TGCGCCAGCAGGGGACTAGCGGGGGCGGGGTACAATGAGCAGTTCTTC

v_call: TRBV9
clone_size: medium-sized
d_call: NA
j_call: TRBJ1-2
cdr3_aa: CASSAGHSYGYTF
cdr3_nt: TGTGCCAGCAGCGCCGGACACAGCTATGGCTACACCTTC

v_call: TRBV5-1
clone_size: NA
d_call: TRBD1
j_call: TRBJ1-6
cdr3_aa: CASSKSTGVANSPLHF
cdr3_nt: TGCGCCAGCAGCAAAAGCACAGGGGTGGCTAATTCACCCCTCCACTTT

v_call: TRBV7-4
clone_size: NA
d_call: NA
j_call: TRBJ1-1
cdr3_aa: CAPRVNMNTEAFF
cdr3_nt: TGTGCCCCGCGGGTCAACATGAACACTGAAGCTTTCTTT

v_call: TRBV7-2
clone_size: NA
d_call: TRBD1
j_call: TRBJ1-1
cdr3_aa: CASSRRTGDEAFF
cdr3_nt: TGTGCCAGCAGTCGAAGGACAGGGGATGAAGCTTTCTTT

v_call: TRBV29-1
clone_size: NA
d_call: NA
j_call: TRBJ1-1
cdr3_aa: CSVVGGRDTEAFF
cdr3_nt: TGCAGCGTTGTCGGGGGTAGGGACACTGAAGCTTTCTTT

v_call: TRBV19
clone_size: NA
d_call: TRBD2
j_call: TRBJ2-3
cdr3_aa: CASSMRGGRTADTQYF
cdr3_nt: TGTGCCAGTAGTATGAGGGGCGGGAGAACGGCAGATACGCAGTATTTT

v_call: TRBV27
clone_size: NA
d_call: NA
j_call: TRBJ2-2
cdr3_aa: CASKSVIGLGDTGELFF
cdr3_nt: TGTGCCAGCAAGAGCGTGATAGGCTTGGGTGACACCGGGGAGCTGTTTTTT

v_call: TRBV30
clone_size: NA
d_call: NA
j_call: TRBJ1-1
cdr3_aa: CAWSVLTNTEAFF
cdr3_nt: TGTGCCTGGAGTGTACTGACAAACACTGAAGCTTTCTTT

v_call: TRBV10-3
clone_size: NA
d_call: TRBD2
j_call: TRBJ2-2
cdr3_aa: CAIGGNPGLALIVTGELFF
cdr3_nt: TGTGCCATCGGGGGAAATCCGGGACTAGCGTTAATCGTTACCGGGGAGCTGTTTTTT